The 4 T cell receptor beta chains in this list originate from one sample, sequenced in a study of cytomegalovirus exposure and HLA in healthy donors. PCR involved 60 Vbeta and 13 Jbeta primers. Method: immunoSEQ multiplex PCR; TCRdb's copy keeps in-frame clones and lacks some. The repertoire holds around 170,000 clones, with 80% as singletons. The sequencing input was PBMCs. The receptor source for this set is a woman aged 45-60 years in good health and CMV-seropositive.

The J gene is TRBJ2-7, the V gene TRBV7-9, with D perhaps matching TRBD2 (6 bases). Trimming left V 5 bases short and J 10 bases short, with 15 bases between. CDR1 and CDR2 (germline): SEHNR, FQNEAQ (reference sequence). This CDR3 spans 12 amino acids. CDR3 region: CASSPPGAQQYF. The CDR3 region has the DNA TGTGCCAGCAGCCCACCGGGAGCCCAACAGTACTTC.

The gene calls are TRBV5-1 and TRBJ2-7; 10 bases line up with TRBD2. Germline-derived CDR1 and CDR2 are SGHRS and YFSETQ. The CDR3 extends over 14 amino acids. The junction had 7 bases not matched to a gene; V was cut back by 5 bases and J by 5 bases. The CDR3: CASSISSGSHEQYF. CDR3 DNA sequence: TGCGCCAGCAGTATTTCTAGCGGGAGCCACGAGCAGTACTTC.

This rearrangement joins TRBV9 to TRBJ1-2, with D perhaps TRBD1 (5 bases). The CDR3 length is 16 residues. Germline lookup yields CDR1 SGDLS and CDR2 YYNGEE. V lost 0 bases and J lost 4, with 16 bases in between. CDR3 sequence (DNA): TGTGCCAGCAGCGTAGGGGGCGGGGGGATCCCCTATGGCTACACCTTC. It codes for CASSVGGGGIPYGYTF.

The J gene is TRBJ1-2, the V gene TRBV9; 10 nucleotides align to TRBD1. From germline, CDR1 is SGDLS and CDR2 YYNGEE. Trimming took 4 bases from V and 8 from J; bases not matched to a gene: 8. The CDR3 loop spans 14 amino acids. The CDR3 DNA sequence: TGTGCCAGCAGCCCGACAGGGGGCGCTGGGGGCTACACCTTC. Residues: CASSPTGGAGGYTF. Using reference TRBV9 and TRBJ1-2 for the parts outside the CDR3, the full variable domain is DSGVTQTPKHLITATGQRVTLRCSPRSGDLSVYWYQQSLDQGLQFLIQYYNGEERAKGNILERFSAQQFPDLHSELNLSSLELGDSALYFCASSPTGGAGGYTFGSGTRLTVV.